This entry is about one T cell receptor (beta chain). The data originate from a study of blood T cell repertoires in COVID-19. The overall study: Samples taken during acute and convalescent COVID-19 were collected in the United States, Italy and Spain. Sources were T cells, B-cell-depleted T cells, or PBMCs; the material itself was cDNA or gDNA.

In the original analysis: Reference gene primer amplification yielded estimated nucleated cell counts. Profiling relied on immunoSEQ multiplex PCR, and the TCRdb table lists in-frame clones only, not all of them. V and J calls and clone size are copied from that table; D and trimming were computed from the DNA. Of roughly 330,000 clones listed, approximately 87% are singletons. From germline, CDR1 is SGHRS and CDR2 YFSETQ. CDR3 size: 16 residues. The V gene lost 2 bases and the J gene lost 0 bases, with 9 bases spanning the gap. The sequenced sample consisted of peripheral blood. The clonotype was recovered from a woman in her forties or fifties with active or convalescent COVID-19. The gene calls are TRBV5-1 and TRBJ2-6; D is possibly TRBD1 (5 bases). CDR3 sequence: CASSLGQTSGANVLTF. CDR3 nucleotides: TGCGCCAGCAGCTTAGGACAAACCTCTGGGGCCAACGTCCTGACTTTC.